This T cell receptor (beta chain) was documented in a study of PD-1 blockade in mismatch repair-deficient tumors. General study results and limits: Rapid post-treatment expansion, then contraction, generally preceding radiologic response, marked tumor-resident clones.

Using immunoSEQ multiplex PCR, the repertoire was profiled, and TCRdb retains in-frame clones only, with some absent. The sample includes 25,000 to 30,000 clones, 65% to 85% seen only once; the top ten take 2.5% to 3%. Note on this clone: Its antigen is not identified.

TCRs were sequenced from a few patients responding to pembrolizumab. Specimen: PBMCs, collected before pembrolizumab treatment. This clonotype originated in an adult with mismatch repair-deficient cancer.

CDR3 in DNA: TGTGCCAGCAGCCCCCAACCTAGCGGAGGCGGAGATACGCAGTATTTT. This encodes CASSPQPSGGGDTQYF. The chain joins TRBV7-2 to TRBJ2-3, with TRBD2 identical over 7 bases. Unmatched junction bases numbered 13, after V lost 5 bases and J lost 5 bases. This CDR3 region has 16 residues. Germline loops: CDR1 SGHTA, CDR2 FQGNSA.